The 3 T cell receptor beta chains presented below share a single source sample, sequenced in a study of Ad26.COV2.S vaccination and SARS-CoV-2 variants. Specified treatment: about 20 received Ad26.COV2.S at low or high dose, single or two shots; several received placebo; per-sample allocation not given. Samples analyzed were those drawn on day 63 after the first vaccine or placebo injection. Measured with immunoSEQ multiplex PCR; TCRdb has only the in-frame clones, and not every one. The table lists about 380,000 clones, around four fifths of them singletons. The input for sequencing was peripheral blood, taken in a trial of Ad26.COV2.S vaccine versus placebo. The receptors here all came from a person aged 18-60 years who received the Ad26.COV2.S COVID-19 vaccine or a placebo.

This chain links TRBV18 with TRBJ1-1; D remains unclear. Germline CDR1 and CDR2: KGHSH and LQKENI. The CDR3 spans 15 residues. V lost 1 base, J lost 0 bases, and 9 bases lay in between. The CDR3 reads CASSPREGMNTEAFF. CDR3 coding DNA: TGTGCCAGCTCACCACGGGAGGGAATGAACACTGAAGCTTTCTTT. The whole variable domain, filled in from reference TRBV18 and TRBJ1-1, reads NAGVMQNPRHLVRRRGQEARLRCSPMKGHSHVYWYRQLPEEGLKFMVYLQKENIIDESGMPKERFSAEFPKEGPSILRIQQVVRGDSAAYFCASSPREGMNTEAFFGQGTRLTVV.

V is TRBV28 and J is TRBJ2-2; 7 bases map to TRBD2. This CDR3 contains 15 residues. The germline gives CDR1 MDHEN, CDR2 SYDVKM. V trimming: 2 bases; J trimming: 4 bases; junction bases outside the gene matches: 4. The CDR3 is CASSLSGIGTGELFF. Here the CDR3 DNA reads TGTGCCAGCAGTTTAAGCGGGATCGGCACCGGGGAGCTGTTTTTT. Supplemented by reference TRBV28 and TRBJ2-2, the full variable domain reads DVKVTQSSRYLVKRTGEKVFLECVQDMDHENMFWYRQDPGLGLRLIYFSYDVKMKEKGDIPEGYSVSREKKERFSLILESASTNQTSMYLCASSLSGIGTGELFFGEGSRLTVL.

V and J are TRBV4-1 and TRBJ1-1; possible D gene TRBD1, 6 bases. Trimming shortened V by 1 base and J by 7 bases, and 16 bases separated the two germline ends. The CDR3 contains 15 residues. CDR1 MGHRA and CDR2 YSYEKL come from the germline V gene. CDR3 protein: CASSQGYGGALEAFF. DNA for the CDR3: TGCGCCAGCAGCCAAGGTTACGGGGGGGCCCTTGAAGCTTTCTTT.